One and the same sample provided the 13 T cell receptor beta chains below, sequenced in a study of shared clonotypes between healthy human individuals. The protocol was immunoSEQ multiplex PCR, while the TCRdb copy is restricted to in-frame clones and leaves out a portion. The data hold over a million clones, with about 84% observed a single time. The sequenced material came from memory CD4+ T cells from PBMCs. Regarding subset: CD45RA-negative fraction. These receptors all stem from a man between 18 and 35 years old in good health. Some clones in this sample may be carry-over from other donors' samples.

The chain has TRBV30 and TRBJ2-5, with 12 bases lining up with TRBD2. From germline, CDR1 is GTSNPN and CDR2 SVGIG (reference sequence). The CDR3 runs 15 residues. The V and J ends lost 2 bases and 5 bases, in that order; junction bases with no gene match: 6. DNA for the CDR3: TGTGCCTGGAGTAAAGCTAGCGGGAGGGGGGAGACCCAGTACTTC. Protein product: CAWSKASGRGETQYF.

V is TRBV28 and J is TRBJ2-7, with 15 bases identical to TRBD2. Germline loops: CDR1 MDHEN, CDR2 SYDVKM. CDR3 length equals 19 residues. V lost 5 bases to trimming and J lost 7 bases; unmatched junction nucleotides: 18. CDR3 nucleotides: TGTGCCAGCAGTCTGAGGACTAGCGGGAGGGCCCGTTACTATTGGGAGCAGTACTTC. Residues: CASSLRTSGRARYYWEQYF.

CDR3 DNA: TGCGCCAGCAGTGACAGGCCAGGGAGGGAGACCCAGTACTTC. Residues: CASSDRPGRETQYF. This chain joins TRBV5-1 and TRBJ2-5; the D call may be TRBD1 or TRBD2 (6 bases each). The CDR3 is 14 residues long. CDR1 and CDR2 (germline): SGHRS, YFSETQ. The V end lost 5 bases, the J end lost 5 bases, and 16 bases lay between the germline ends.

The chain couples TRBV5-1 to TRBJ1-2, with TRBD1 identical over 11 bases. The V segment lost 5 bases and the J segment 1 base; nucleotides outside the gene matches: 7. The CDR3 loop spans 16 amino acids. Germline assignment: CDR1 SGHRS and CDR2 YFSETQ. This CDR3 is CASRRTGGEVNYGYTF. CDR3 coding DNA: TGCGCCAGCAGACGGACAGGGGGCGAGGTTAACTATGGCTACACCTTC.

J is TRBJ2-7 and V is TRBV4-2; 11 positions match TRBD1. The germline gives CDR1 LGHNA, CDR2 YNFKEQ. The CDR3 extends over 15 amino acids. V shed 0 bases and J 12 bases; nucleotides not matched to a gene: 10. The CDR3 bases are TGTGCCAGCAGCCAAGAGTCACGGACAGGGGGCGCAAGGTACTTC. This translates into CASSQESRTGGARYF.

This clone was observed a handful of times. This chain joins TRBV28 and TRBJ2-5; D is perhaps TRBD2 (6 bases). The length of the CDR3 is 15 residues. Trimming took 4 bases from V and 4 from J, leaving 16 bases between them. Germline loops: CDR1 MDHEN, CDR2 SYDVKM. CDR3 amino acids: CASSYRKRRGETQYF. In DNA form, the CDR3 reads TGTGCCAGCAGTTATAGGAAACGGAGGGGAGAGACCCAGTACTTC.

This clone has more than one count but fewer than ten. The rearrangement uses TRBV11-2 and TRBJ2-5; 10 bases align to TRBD1. Germline CDR1 and CDR2: SGHAT and FQNNGV. The CDR3 covers 14 residues. Trimming at V came to 5 bases and at J to 5 bases, leaving 5 bases not matched to a gene. The CDR3 DNA is TGTGCCAGCAGCAGCGGACAGGGGGTTGAGACCCAGTACTTC. Encoded protein: CASSSGQGVETQYF.

The rearrangement links TRBV5-1 to TRBJ2-5; 7 bases are shared with TRBD2. Germline lookup yields CDR1 SGHRS and CDR2 YFSETQ. The CDR3 runs to 14 residues. V was pared by 3 bases and J by 3 bases, with 5 bases of the junction left unmatched. DNA of the CDR3: TGCGCCAGCAGCTGGGACCTAGCGGAAGAGACCCAGTACTTC. It specifies CASSWDLAEETQYF.

The CDR3: CASSGTGLEQFF. The CDR3 region has the DNA TGTGCCAGCAGCGGGACAGGGCTTGAGCAGTTCTTC. This chain links TRBV6-1 with TRBJ2-1; TRBD1 agrees at 9 bases. This CDR3 comprises 12 residues. Trimming took 6 bases from V and 9 from J; bases not matched to a gene: 3. The germline CDR1 and CDR2 sequences are MNHNS and SASEGT.

The chain recombines TRBV5-1 with TRBJ2-2; D remains unclear. CDR1 and CDR2 from the germline V gene are SGHRS and YFSETQ. CDR3 size: 13 residues. V lost 7 bases and J lost 2, with 9 bases in between. CDR3 in amino acids: CASEWGNTGELFF. The CDR3 DNA is TGCGCCAGCGAATGGGGAAACACCGGGGAGCTGTTTTTT. Full variable domain (rest looked up from reference TRBV5-1 and TRBJ2-2): KAGVTQTPRYLIKTRGQQVTLSCSPISGHRSVSWYQQTPGQGLQFLFEYFSETQRNKGNFPGRFSGRQFSNSRSEMNVSTLELGDSALYLCASEWGNTGELFFGEGSRLTVL.

This clone appeared a few times. The CDR3 here is CAWSRGSYEQYF. The CDR3 nucleotides are TGTGCCTGGAGCCGGGGGTCCTACGAGCAGTACTTC. The gene calls are TRBV30 and TRBJ2-7; the D gene is possibly TRBD2 (6 bases). The V gene lost 3 bases and the J gene lost 1 base, with 7 bases spanning the gap. Per germline, CDR1 GTSNPN and CDR2 SVGIG (reference sequence). The CDR3 extends over 12 amino acids.

The chain is built from TRBV6-4 and TRBJ1-1, with D perhaps TRBD1 (6 bases). In germline, CDR1 is MRHNA, CDR2 SNTAGT. The CDR3 has 13 residues. Trimming cost V 6 bases and J 1 base, with 9 bases left between them. Here the CDR3 reads CASRRGANTEAFF. The CDR3, as DNA: TGTGCCAGCAGGAGGGGGGCGAACACTGAAGCTTTCTTT.

The rearrangement links TRBV4-2 to TRBJ1-2; no firm D call. The germline gives CDR1 LGHNA, CDR2 YNFKEQ. CDR3 length equals 16 residues. Trimming took 5 bases from V and 4 from J, leaving 20 bases between them. Written as DNA, the CDR3 is TGTGCCAGCAGCTCTCATCACAAAGGTTGGACCTATGGCTACACCTTC. Protein sequence: CASSSHHKGWTYGYTF.